This T cell receptor beta chain comes out of a study of blood T cell repertoires in COVID-19. The CDR3 loop spans 16 amino acids. V lost 3 bases to trimming and J lost 2 bases; unmatched junction nucleotides: 4. Per germline, CDR1 SGHRS and CDR2 YFSETQ. Profiled with immunoSEQ multiplex PCR; TCRdb holds only in-frame clones, not every one. The profile covers 25,000 to 35,000 clones, with approximately 86% appearing a single time and about 1.8% taken by the ten largest. The sequenced sample consisted of peripheral blood. The chain recombines TRBV5-1 with TRBJ2-3, with 12 bases identical to TRBD2. The clonotype comes from a man older than 75 with active or convalescent COVID-19. DNA of the CDR3: TGCGCCAGCAGCTCGACTAGCGGGAGTTACACAGATACGCAGTATTTT. It codes for CASSSTSGSYTDTQYF.